This TCR beta chain was profiled in a study of T cell responses to AZD1222 COVID-19 vaccine. In the study overall: Pooling of second doses given at about 4 or about 12 weeks was done.

As regards this clone: Its specificity is not known.

Trimming pared 0 bases from V and 4 bases from J, leaving 12 bases between. Germline assignment: CDR1 SGDLS and CDR2 YYNGEE. The CDR3 loop spans 15 amino acids. Findings of the study overall: Seropositive status at baseline applied to only five or six AZD1222 recipients. As reported, nearly half of all spike-specific TCRs target variant regions that are unmutated. Dominant at 160-218 and 743-854, vaccine-associated CD4 TCRs also spanned spike.

Method: immunoSEQ multiplex PCR; TCRdb's copy keeps in-frame clones and lacks some. The data show about 88,000 clones, roughly nine tenths seen once. This chain connects TRBV9 to TRBJ2-3; D might be TRBD1 or TRBD2, each matching 5 bases. This receptor was obtained from an adult in good health. The source material was peripheral blood, sampled on day 0 of AZD1222 vaccination. The CDR3 loop reads CASSVEVGVADTQYF. The DNA of the CDR3 is TGTGCCAGCAGCGTAGAAGTGGGGGTCGCAGATACGCAGTATTTT.